This T cell receptor (beta chain) was recorded in a study of human T cells and chemical hapten exposure. Time point noted: pre-sensitization, week 0. Treatment given: therapeutic diphenylcyclopropenone sensitization with weekly scalp DPC. Individual cDNA molecules each carried unique molecular identifiers attached by the library. MiXCR, run by TCRdb on the RACE reads, gives a single entry per CDR3 protein. The sample holds approximately 79,000 distinct CDR3 sequences, 6.5% to 10% seen once. A few counts support this clonotype. V lost 5 bases to trimming and J lost 0 bases; unmatched junction nucleotides: 15. This CDR3 spans 18 amino acids. Germline V gives CDR1 SGHVS, CDR2 FQNEAQ.

This chain uses TRBV7-8 with TRBJ2-5, with TRBD2 matching 7 bases. The receptor was derived from a man aged 35-49 years with alopecia areata. Some clones in this sample may be carry-over from other donors' samples. The specimen comprised whole blood, sampled in connection with sensitization to the hapten diphenylcyclopropenone (DPC). The CDR3 loop is CASSRTSVLNPYQETQYF. In nucleotides, the CDR3 is TGTGCCAGCAGCCGTACTAGCGTCCTGAACCCGTACCAAGAGACCCAGTACTTC.